Shown below are 12 T cell receptor beta chains from a single sample sequenced in a study of control samples from healthy donors and cancer patients. The repertoire was sequenced with immunoSEQ multiplex PCR; TCRdb's copy has only in-frame clones and lacks some. The sample holds under 150,000 clones, about nine tenths seen once. Specimen: blood. The receptor source for this set is a man aged 25 to 45 in good health.

The chain has TRBV13 and TRBJ1-2, with D perhaps matching TRBD1 (5 bases). From germline, CDR1 is PRHDT and CDR2 FYEKMQ (reference sequence). V dropped 4 bases and J dropped 4 bases, with 7 bases sitting between them. The CDR3 loop spans 12 amino acids. CDR3 loop: CASSSQGYGYTF. For the CDR3, the DNA is TGTGCCAGCAGCTCCCAGGGCTATGGCTACACCTTC.

The chain couples TRBV7-3 to TRBJ2-1; 11 bases align to TRBD2. The V gene's germline CDR1 is SGHTA and CDR2 FQGTGA. V was clipped by 5 bases and J by 6 bases; unmatched bases: 15. The CDR3 contains 18 residues. The CDR3 reads CASSLLPLALAGGNEQFF. The CDR3 coding sequence is TGTGCCAGCAGCCTCCTCCCCCTGGCTCTAGCGGGAGGCAATGAGCAGTTCTTC.

The chain uses TRBV6-6 and TRBJ2-7; a weak D match, TRBD1 (5 bases). Per the germline V gene, CDR1 is MNHNY and CDR2 is SVGAGI (reference sequence). The V end was cut by 6 bases, the J end by 3 bases, with 9 bases between. The CDR3 loop spans 12 amino acids. The CDR3 sequence: CASSRDSYEQYF. CDR3 DNA: TGTGCCAGCAGCAGGGATAGCTACGAGCAGTACTTC.

This chain links TRBV19 with TRBJ1-5, with no clear D. The germline V gene encodes CDR1 LNHDA and CDR2 SQIVND (reference sequence). The CDR3 has 15 amino acids. Trimming left V 2 bases short and J 0 bases short, with 8 bases between. The CDR3 protein is CASSIQAYSNQPQHF. The DNA of the CDR3 is TGTGCCAGTAGTATACAGGCTTATAGCAATCAGCCCCAGCATTTT.

The rearrangement joins TRBV7-9 to TRBJ1-2; a weak D match, TRBD1 (5 bases). Per the germline V gene, CDR1 is SEHNR and CDR2 is FQNEAQ (reference sequence). The CDR3 runs to 14 residues. Trimming stripped 4 bases from V and 7 bases from J, with 16 bases between. This CDR3 reads CASSSPAGAAGYTF. As DNA, the CDR3 is TGTGCCAGCAGCTCCCCGGCCGGGGCGGCTGGCTACACCTTC.

V is TRBV29-1 and J is TRBJ2-7, with 7 nucleotides matching TRBD1. The CDR3 is 13 amino acids. V dropped 2 bases and J dropped 9; count of bases not matched to a gene: 10. Germline V lookup: CDR1 SQVTM, CDR2 ANQGSEA. In DNA, the CDR3 is TGCAGCGTTGAATCTACTACCGGGACAGCGCAGTACTTC. As protein: CSVESTTGTAQYF.

This sequence joins TRBV5-1 and TRBJ2-5, with TRBD2 matching over 7 bases. V was clipped by 4 bases and J by 1 base; unmatched bases: 7. The CDR3 has 15 amino acids. Germline values: CDR1 SGHRS, CDR2 YFSETQ. The chain's CDR3 is CASSQGLPRQETQYF. In nucleotides, the CDR3 is TGCGCCAGCAGCCAGGGACTACCTCGCCAAGAGACCCAGTACTTC. The full variable domain, with the rest looked up from reference TRBV5-1 and TRBJ2-5, is KAGVTQTPRYLIKTRGQQVTLSCSPISGHRSVSWYQQTPGQGLQFLFEYFSETQRNKGNFPGRFSGRQFSNSRSEMNVSTLELGDSALYLCASSQGLPRQETQYFGPGTRLLVL.

This chain uses TRBV11-2 with TRBJ2-3; 9 bases are shared with TRBD1. Trimming took 5 bases from V and 6 from J; bases not matched to a gene: 12. Germline V gives CDR1 SGHAT, CDR2 FQNNGV. This CDR3 contains 16 residues. CDR3 residues: CASSKTTGTGLDTQYF. Here the CDR3 DNA reads TGTGCCAGCAGCAAAACCACCGGGACAGGGTTGGATACGCAGTATTTT.

The V and J genes are TRBV5-5 and TRBJ2-7, with no clear D. There are 14 residues in the CDR3. In germline, CDR1 is SGHKS, CDR2 YYEKEE (reference sequence). V was cut by 0 bases and J by 0 bases, with 7 bases left in between. CDR3 protein: CASSLEGSSYEQYF. DNA for the CDR3: TGTGCCAGCAGCTTGGAGGGTTCCTCCTACGAGCAGTACTTC. The variable domain in full, with the rest retrieved from reference TRBV5-5 and TRBJ2-7, is DAGVTQSPTHLIKTRGQQVTLRCSPISGHKSVSWYQQVLGQGPQFIFQYYEKEERGRGNFPDRFSARQFPNYSSELNVNALLLGDSALYLCASSLEGSSYEQYFGPGTRLTVT.

The CDR3 DNA follows: TGTGCCAGTAGTGTCCTTTCAGGGGGCCGGGCCAAAAACATTCAGTACTTC. Translated: CASSVLSGGRAKNIQYF. V usage is TRBV19 and J usage is TRBJ2-4; 8 bases line up with TRBD1. This CDR3 contains 17 residues. V lost 5 bases and J lost 1; bases outside the gene matches: 10. Germline V gene data show CDR1 as LNHDA and CDR2 as SQIVND (reference sequence). The full variable domain, completed using reference TRBV19 and TRBJ2-4, is DGGITQSPKYLFRKEGQNVTLSCEQNLNHDAMYWYRQDPGQGLRLIYYSQIVNDFQKGDIAEGYSVSREKKESFPLTVTSAQKNPTAFYLCASSVLSGGRAKNIQYFGAGTRLSVL.

The rearrangement joins TRBV5-6 to TRBJ1-6, with D unclear. Trimming removed 6 bases at V and 8 bases at J, with 12 bases between. The CDR3 extends over 13 amino acids. Germline V gene sequence: CDR1 SGHDT, CDR2 YYEEEE. As DNA, the CDR3 is TGTGCCAGCACCCCGGGTCGAGATTCACCCCTCCACTTT. This sequence encodes CASTPGRDSPLHF.

This rearrangement joins TRBV5-5 to TRBJ2-3; 9 bases fit TRBD2. V dropped 2 bases and J dropped 4; count of bases not matched to a gene: 2. Germline V gene data show CDR1 as SGHKS and CDR2 as YYEKEE (reference sequence). The CDR3 covers 14 residues. In nucleotides, the CDR3 is TGTGCCAGCAGCTTAGCGGGGGGTGCAGATACGCAGTATTTT. This sequence encodes CASSLAGGADTQYF.